The following is a T cell receptor (beta chain) sequence with its context. The record originates from a study of blood T cells in healthy people across ages. Then a second PCR, running about 6 to 12 cycles, was carried out with a sample-barcoded 5' primer and a J-beta primer mix. TCRdb recomputed calls from the 5' RACE reads with MiXCR, one row per CDR3 protein. In the table there are 1,100,000 or so distinct CDR3 sequences, more than 35% of which are singletons. V lost 0 bases and J lost 4, with 11 bases in between. The CDR3 totals 14 residues. Germline V gene data show CDR1 as SGHRS and CDR2 as YFSETQ.

J is TRBJ2-7 and V is TRBV5-1; weak D call: TRBD1 (5 bases). This clonotype was sampled from a woman aged 55-70 years in good health. Source material: blood. CDR3 nucleotide sequence: TGCGCCAGCAGCTTGGCAGACAGCCGTTACGAGCAGTACTTC. Protein sequence: CASSLADSRYEQYF.